The 9 T cell receptor beta chains below were found in one sample sequenced in a study of cytomegalovirus exposure and HLA in healthy donors. Sequenced by immunoSEQ multiplex PCR; TCRdb stores in-frame clones only, minus some. The table has tens of thousands of clones, 75% to 95% seen once. Material for sequencing was PBMCs. Source of these receptors: a man aged 18 to 29 in good health and CMV-seronegative.

V usage is TRBV19 and J usage is TRBJ2-5; D perhaps matches TRBD1 (6 bases). The V end was cut by 6 bases, the J end by 3 bases, with 14 bases between. Germline V gene lookup returns CDR1 LNHDA and CDR2 SQIVND (reference sequence). The CDR3 length is 14 residues. DNA for the CDR3: TGTGCCAGTAGCGCACCCGGGACAAAAGAGACCCAGTACTTC. As protein: CASSAPGTKETQYF. The entire variable domain, with the rest obtained from reference TRBV19 and TRBJ2-5, is as follows: DGGITQSPKYLFRKEGQNVTLSCEQNLNHDAMYWYRQDPGQGLRLIYYSQIVNDFQKGDIAEGYSVSREKKESFPLTVTSAQKNPTAFYLCASSAPGTKETQYFGPGTRLLVL.

The chain combines TRBV19 with TRBJ2-1; 9 bases align to TRBD2. Germline assignment: CDR1 LNHDA and CDR2 SQIVND (reference sequence). This CDR3 is 13 amino acids long. Trimming removed 6 bases from V and 7 bases from J; junction bases left unmatched: 4. The CDR3: CASSRTSENEQFF. CDR3 DNA: TGTGCCAGTAGCCGGACTAGCGAGAATGAGCAGTTCTTC.

The chain joins TRBV10-1 to TRBJ2-1; 7 bases agree with TRBD1. The junction had 12 bases not matched to a gene; V was cut back by 3 bases and J by 7 bases. CDR1 WNHNN and CDR2 SYGVQD come from the germline V gene (reference sequence). The length of the CDR3 is 16 residues. The CDR3 reads CASSEERQGLKNEQFF. In DNA form, the CDR3 reads TGCGCCAGCAGTGAAGAGAGACAGGGTTTAAAGAATGAGCAGTTCTTC.

The rearrangement links TRBV10-3 to TRBJ2-7, with D perhaps TRBD1 (5 bases). The V end was cut by 3 bases, the J end by 2 bases, with 8 bases between. The CDR3 is 13 amino acids. CDR1 is ENHRY, CDR2 SYGVKD, per germline. CDR3 nucleotides: TGTGCCATCAGTGACAGGGCCCCCTACGAGCAGTACTTC. It is translated as CAISDRAPYEQYF.

The CDR3 sequence: CASSSGGGGRDNEQFF. The DNA of the CDR3 is TGTGCCAGCAGCTCAGGAGGCGGGGGCAGGGACAATGAGCAGTTCTTC. The V call is TRBV28, the J call TRBJ2-1; maybe TRBD2 (7 bases). The CDR3 is 16 residues long. From germline, CDR1 is MDHEN and CDR2 SYDVKM. Trimming cost V 6 bases and J 5 bases, with 20 bases left between them.

The chain couples TRBV6-6 to TRBJ2-1, with D possibly being TRBD2 (5 bases). V lost 0 bases, J lost 7 bases, and 13 bases lay in between. Per the germline V gene, CDR1 is MNHNY and CDR2 is SVGAGI (reference sequence). The CDR3 extends over 15 amino acids. The CDR3 region is CASSYSRAGSNEQFF. The CDR3 DNA reads TGTGCCAGCAGTTACTCGAGGGCCGGATCTAATGAGCAGTTCTTC.

As DNA, the CDR3 is TGCGCCAGCAGCTTGCTCGGGGGTGCCTTATACGAGCAGTACTTC. Its protein product is CASSLLGGALYEQYF. The chain has TRBV5-1 and TRBJ2-7; a possible D gene is TRBD2 (6 bases). The CDR3 runs to 15 residues. Per the germline V gene, CDR1 is SGHRS and CDR2 is YFSETQ. Trimming cost V 1 base and J 4 bases, with 15 bases left between them. The variable domain in full, with the rest retrieved from reference TRBV5-1 and TRBJ2-7, is KAGVTQTPRYLIKTRGQQVTLSCSPISGHRSVSWYQQTPGQGLQFLFEYFSETQRNKGNFPGRFSGRQFSNSRSEMNVSTLELGDSALYLCASSLLGGALYEQYFGPGTRLTVT.

The gene calls are TRBV2 and TRBJ1-2; a possible D gene is TRBD1 (6 bases). V lost 4 bases and J lost 6, with 12 bases in between. The CDR3 sequence is 13 residues long. Germline CDR1 is SNHLY and CDR2 is FYNNEI. The CDR3 spells CASSGINRDGYTF. The CDR3 DNA sequence: TGTGCCAGCAGTGGAATAAACAGGGATGGCTACACCTTC.

The chain recombines TRBV5-1 with TRBJ2-7; D is unclear. The V end was cut by 2 bases, the J end by 0 bases, with 6 bases between. In germline, CDR1 is SGHRS, CDR2 YFSETQ. The CDR3 totals 13 residues. The chain's CDR3 is CASSFTVSYEQYF. CDR3 coding DNA: TGCGCCAGCAGCTTCACAGTCTCCTACGAGCAGTACTTC.